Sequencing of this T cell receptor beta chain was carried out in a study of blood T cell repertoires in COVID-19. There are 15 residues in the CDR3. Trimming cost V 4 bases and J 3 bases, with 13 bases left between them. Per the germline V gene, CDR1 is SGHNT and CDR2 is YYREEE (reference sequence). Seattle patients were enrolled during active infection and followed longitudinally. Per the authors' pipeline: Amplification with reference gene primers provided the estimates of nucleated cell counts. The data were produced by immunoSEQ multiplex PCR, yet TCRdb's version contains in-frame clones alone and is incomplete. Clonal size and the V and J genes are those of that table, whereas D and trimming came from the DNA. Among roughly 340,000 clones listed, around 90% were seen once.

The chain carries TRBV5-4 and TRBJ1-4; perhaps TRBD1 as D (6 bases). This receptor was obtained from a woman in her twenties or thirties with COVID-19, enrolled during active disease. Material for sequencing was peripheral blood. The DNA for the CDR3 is TGTGCCAGCAGCAAACAGGGTTTAGCTAATGAAAAACTGTTTTTT. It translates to CASSKQGLANEKLFF.